The T cell receptor (beta chain) under discussion was sequenced for a study of cytomegalovirus exposure and HLA in healthy donors. Study background: When 350 to 500 donors were genotyped, roughly 82% of them were found to fall in the Caucasian-associated ancestry cluster.

Primers included in the PCR were 60 Vbeta and 13 Jbeta primers. The data were produced by immunoSEQ multiplex PCR, yet TCRdb's version contains in-frame clones alone and is incomplete. Of under 200,000 clones listed, approximately 80% were seen once; the top ten hold approximately 8.7%. Donors sampled were nominally healthy, though unrecorded immune exposures were likely. As to this clone: Its matching antigen is unknown.

The CDR3 has 15 amino acids. Trimming pared 0 bases from V and 8 bases from J, leaving 14 bases between. Germline V gene sequence: CDR1 SGHRS, CDR2 YFSETQ. Study-wide results and caveats: Most TCRs appeared rarely, but some public TCRs recurred in many donors. Most CMV-associated TCR beta chains appeared HLA-restricted in a later analysis.

This TCR was sampled from a man younger than 35 in good health and CMV-seropositive. The source material was PBMCs. The J gene is TRBJ1-4, the V gene TRBV5-1; D possibly corresponds to TRBD1 (5 bases). The CDR3 protein is CASSLDSQNREKLFF. The CDR3 DNA follows: TGCGCCAGCAGCTTGGACAGCCAAAACAGGGAAAAACTGTTTTTT.